This TCR beta chain was captured by sequencing in a study of blood T cell repertoires in COVID-19. There are 13 residues in the CDR3. The V end was cut by 2 bases, the J end by 2 bases, with 5 bases between. CDR1 is MNHEY, CDR2 SVGAGI, per germline. As originally analysed: From reference gene primer amplification, estimates of nucleated cell counts were derived. Clones were sequenced by immunoSEQ multiplex PCR, and TCRdb holds only the in-frame ones, with some missing. The V and J calls and clone size were taken over from that table, and D and trimming were inferred from the DNA. Among some 110,000 clones listed, 75% to 90% were seen once.

V is TRBV6-5 and J is TRBJ2-3; D uncertain. The TCR sequence derives from a man under 40 with acute or convalescent COVID-19. Sequencing was performed on peripheral blood. The CDR3 coding sequence is TGTGCCAGCAGTTACGTTTACACAGATACGCAGTATTTT. Translating gives CASSYVYTDTQYF.